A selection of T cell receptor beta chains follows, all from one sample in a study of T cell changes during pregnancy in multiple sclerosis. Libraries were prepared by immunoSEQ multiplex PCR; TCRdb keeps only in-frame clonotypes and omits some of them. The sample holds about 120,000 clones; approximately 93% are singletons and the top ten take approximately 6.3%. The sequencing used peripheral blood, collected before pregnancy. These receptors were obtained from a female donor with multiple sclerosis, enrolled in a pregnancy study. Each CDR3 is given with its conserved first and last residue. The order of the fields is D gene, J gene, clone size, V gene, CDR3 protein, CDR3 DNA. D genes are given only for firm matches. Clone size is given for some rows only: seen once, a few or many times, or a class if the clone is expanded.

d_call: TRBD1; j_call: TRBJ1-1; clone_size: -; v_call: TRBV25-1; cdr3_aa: CASSATGGANTEAFF; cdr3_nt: TGTGCCAGCAGTGCGACAGGGGGCGCGAACACTGAAGCTTTCTTT
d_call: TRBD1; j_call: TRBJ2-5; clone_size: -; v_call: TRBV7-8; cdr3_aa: CASSRIPTGGVRETQYF; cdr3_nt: TGTGCCAGCAGCCGTATACCGACAGGGGGGGTTCGGGAGACCCAGTACTTC
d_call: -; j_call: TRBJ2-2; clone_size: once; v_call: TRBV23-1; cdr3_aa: CASSQGNTGELFF; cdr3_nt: TGCGCCAGCAGTCAAGGCAACACCGGGGAGCTGTTTTTT
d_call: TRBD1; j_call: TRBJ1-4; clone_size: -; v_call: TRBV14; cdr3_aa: CASSQGDRGPRNNEKLFF; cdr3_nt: TGTGCCAGCAGCCAAGGGGACAGGGGGCCCCGGAACAATGAAAAACTGTTTTTT
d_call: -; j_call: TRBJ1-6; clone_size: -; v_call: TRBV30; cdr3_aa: CAWSLGGSYNSPLHF; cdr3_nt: TGTGCCTGGAGCCTAGGGGGATCCTATAATTCACCCCTCCACTTT
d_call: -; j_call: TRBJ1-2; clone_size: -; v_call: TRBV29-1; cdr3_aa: CSSLGGDYGYTF; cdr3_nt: TGCAGCTCCCTCGGGGGGGACTATGGCTACACCTTC
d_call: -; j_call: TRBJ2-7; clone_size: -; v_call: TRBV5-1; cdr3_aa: CASSPRGSSYEQYF; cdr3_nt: TGCGCCAGCAGCCCAAGAGGCAGCTCCTACGAGCAGTACTTC
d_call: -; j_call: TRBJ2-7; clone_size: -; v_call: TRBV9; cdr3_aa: CASSVVGEQGYEQYF; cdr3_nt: TGTGCCAGCAGCGTGGTCGGGGAGCAAGGATACGAGCAGTACTTC
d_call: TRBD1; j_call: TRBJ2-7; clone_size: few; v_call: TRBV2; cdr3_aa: CASTLSGQGYEQYF; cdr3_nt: TGTGCCAGCACCCTTTCCGGACAGGGGTACGAGCAGTACTTC
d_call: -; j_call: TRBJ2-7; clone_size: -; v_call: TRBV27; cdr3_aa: CASKDYASYEQYF; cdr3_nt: TGTGCCAGCAAAGACTATGCCTCCTACGAGCAGTACTTC
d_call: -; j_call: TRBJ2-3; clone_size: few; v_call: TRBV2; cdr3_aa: CASTQGTDTQYF; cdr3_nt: TGTGCCAGCACCCAGGGGACAGATACGCAGTATTTT
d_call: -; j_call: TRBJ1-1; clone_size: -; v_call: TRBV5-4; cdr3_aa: CASSGQGKADAFF; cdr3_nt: TGTGCCAGCAGCGGGCAGGGGAAGGCGGACGCTTTCTTT
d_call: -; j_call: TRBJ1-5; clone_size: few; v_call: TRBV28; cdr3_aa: CASRINADQPQHF; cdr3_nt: TGTGCCAGCAGGATTAATGCGGATCAGCCCCAGCATTTT
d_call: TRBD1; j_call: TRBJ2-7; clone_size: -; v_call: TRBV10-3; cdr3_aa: CAISGGTGDRRF; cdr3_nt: TGTGCCATCAGTGGAGGGACAGGGGACCGGAGGTTC
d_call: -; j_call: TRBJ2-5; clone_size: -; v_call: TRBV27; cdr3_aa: CASSLVLAPSATQYF; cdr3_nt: TGTGCCAGCAGTTTGGTACTAGCCCCTTCAGCGACCCAGTACTTC
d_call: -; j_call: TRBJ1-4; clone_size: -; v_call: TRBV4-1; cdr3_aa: CASSQDRRGEKLFF; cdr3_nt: TGCGCCAGCAGCCAAGATAGGCGGGGGGAAAAACTGTTTTTT
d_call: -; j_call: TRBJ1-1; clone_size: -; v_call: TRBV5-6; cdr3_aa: CASSEDKNTEAFF; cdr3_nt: TGTGCCAGCAGCGAAGACAAGAACACTGAAGCTTTCTTT
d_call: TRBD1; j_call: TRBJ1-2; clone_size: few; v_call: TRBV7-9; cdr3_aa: CASSSGTGGPGYTF; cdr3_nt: TGTGCCAGCAGCAGCGGGACAGGGGGGCCTGGCTACACCTTC
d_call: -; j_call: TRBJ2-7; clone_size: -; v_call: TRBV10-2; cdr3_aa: CASSEGLVPEQYF; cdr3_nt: TGCGCCAGCAGTGAAGGTCTAGTTCCCGAGCAGTACTTC
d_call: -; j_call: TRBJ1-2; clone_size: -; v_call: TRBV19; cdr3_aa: CASSMERSGRDYGYTF; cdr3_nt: TGTGCCAGTAGTATGGAGCGAAGCGGGCGGGACTATGGCTACACCTTC
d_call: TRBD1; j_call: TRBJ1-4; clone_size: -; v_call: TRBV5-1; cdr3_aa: CASSSDRYNEKLFF; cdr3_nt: TGCGCCAGCAGCTCGGACAGGTACAATGAAAAACTGTTTTTT
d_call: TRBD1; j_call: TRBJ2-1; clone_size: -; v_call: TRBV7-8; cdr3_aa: CASRSGGDHNEQFF; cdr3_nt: TGTGCCAGCAGGTCAGGGGGCGATCACAATGAGCAGTTCTTC
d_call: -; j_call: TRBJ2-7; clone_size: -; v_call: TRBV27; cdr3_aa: CASSFRRRDRRAYEQYF; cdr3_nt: TGTGCCAGCAGTTTTAGGCGGAGGGACAGAAGAGCATACGAGCAGTACTTC
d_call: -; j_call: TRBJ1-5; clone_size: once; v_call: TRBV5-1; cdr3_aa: CASSLDGGGDQPQHF; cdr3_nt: TGCGCCAGCAGCTTGGATGGCGGGGGCGATCAGCCCCAGCATTTT
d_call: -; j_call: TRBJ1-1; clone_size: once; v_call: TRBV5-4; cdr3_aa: CASSLEVGGEAFF; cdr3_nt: TGTGCCAGCAGCTTGGAGGTCGGCGGTGAAGCTTTCTTT
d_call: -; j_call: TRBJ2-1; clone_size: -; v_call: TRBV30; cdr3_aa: CAWERGEQFF; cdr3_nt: TGTGCCTGGGAAAGAGGTGAGCAGTTCTTC
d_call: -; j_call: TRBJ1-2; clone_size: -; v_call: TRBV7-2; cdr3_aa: CASSPEPVYGYTF; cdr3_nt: TGTGCCAGCAGCCCCGAGCCTGTCTATGGCTACACCTTC
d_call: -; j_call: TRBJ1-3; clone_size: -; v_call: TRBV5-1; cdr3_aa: CASSVGQETFSGNTIYF; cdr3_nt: TGCGCCAGCAGCGTAGGACAAGAAACTTTCTCTGGAAACACCATATATTTT
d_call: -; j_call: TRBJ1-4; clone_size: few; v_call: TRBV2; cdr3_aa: CASSQGSTNEKLFF; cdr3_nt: TGTGCCAGCAGCCAGGGATCAACTAATGAAAAACTGTTTTTT
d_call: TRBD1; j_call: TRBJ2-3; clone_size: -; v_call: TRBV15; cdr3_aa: CATSRDIGQGVGQGTQYF; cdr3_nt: TGTGCCACCAGCAGAGATATCGGGCAGGGGGTAGGTCAGGGCACGCAGTATTTT
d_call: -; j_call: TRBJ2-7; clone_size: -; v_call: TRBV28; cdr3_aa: CASSPRTGSYEQYF; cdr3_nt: TGTGCCAGCAGTCCCCGGACGGGGAGCTACGAGCAGTACTTC
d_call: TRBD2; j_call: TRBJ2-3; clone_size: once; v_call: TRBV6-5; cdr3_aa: CASSRTSGVTDTQYF; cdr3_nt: TGTGCCAGCAGCCGGACTAGCGGGGTCACAGATACGCAGTATTTT
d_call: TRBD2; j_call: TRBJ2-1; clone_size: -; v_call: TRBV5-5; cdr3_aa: CASSPLGRSGNNEQFF; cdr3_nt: TGTGCCAGCAGCCCCTTAGGGAGGAGCGGGAACAATGAGCAGTTCTTC
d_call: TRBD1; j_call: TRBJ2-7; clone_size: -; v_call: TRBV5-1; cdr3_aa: CASSYTGGYEQYF; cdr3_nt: TGCGCCAGCAGCTACACAGGGGGCTACGAGCAGTACTTC
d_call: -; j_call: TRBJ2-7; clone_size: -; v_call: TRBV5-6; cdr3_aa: CASSLKMRHEQYF; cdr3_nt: TGTGCCAGCAGCTTGAAGATGAGGCACGAGCAGTACTTC
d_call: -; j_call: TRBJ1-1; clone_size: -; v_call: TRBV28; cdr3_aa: CASILTGGQLNTEAFF; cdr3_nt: TGTGCCAGCATACTCACGGGGGGCCAGTTGAACACTGAAGCTTTCTTT
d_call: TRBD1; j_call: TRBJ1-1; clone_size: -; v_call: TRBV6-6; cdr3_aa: CASSYLNRGPTEAFF; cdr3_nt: TGTGCCAGCAGTTACCTTAACAGGGGACCCACTGAAGCTTTCTTT
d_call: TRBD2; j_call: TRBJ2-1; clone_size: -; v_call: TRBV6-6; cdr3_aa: CASSLTTSGYNEQFF; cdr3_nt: TGTGCCAGCAGCCTTACGACTAGCGGTTACAATGAGCAGTTCTTC
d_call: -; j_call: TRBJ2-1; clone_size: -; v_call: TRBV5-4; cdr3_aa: CASSFVQGPYNEQFF; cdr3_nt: TGTGCCAGCAGCTTTGTACAGGGCCCCTACAATGAGCAGTTCTTC
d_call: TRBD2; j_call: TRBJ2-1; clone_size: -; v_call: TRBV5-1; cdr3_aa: CASSPGLAGAIKHNEQFF; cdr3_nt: TGCGCCAGCAGCCCGGGACTAGCGGGAGCCATAAAACACAATGAGCAGTTCTTC
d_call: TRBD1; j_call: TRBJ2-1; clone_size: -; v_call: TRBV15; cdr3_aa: CATSARRTGVDNEQFF; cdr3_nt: TGTGCCACCAGCGCCCGCCGGACAGGGGTAGACAATGAGCAGTTCTTC
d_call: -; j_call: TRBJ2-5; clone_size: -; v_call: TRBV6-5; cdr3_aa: CASRPVSGETQYF; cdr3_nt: TGTGCCAGCAGACCTGTCAGTGGAGAGACCCAGTACTTC
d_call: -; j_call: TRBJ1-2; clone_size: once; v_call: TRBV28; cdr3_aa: CASSLDSAYGYTF; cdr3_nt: TGTGCCAGCAGTTTAGACTCGGCCTATGGCTACACCTTC
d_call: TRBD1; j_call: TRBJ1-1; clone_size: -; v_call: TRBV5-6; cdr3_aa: CASSLAGQANTEAFF; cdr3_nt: TGTGCCAGCAGCTTGGCCGGACAGGCCAACACTGAAGCTTTCTTT
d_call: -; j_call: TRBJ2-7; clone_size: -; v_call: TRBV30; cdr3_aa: CAWSKTDLSYEQYF; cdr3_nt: TGTGCCTGGAGCAAGACAGACCTCTCCTACGAGCAGTACTTC
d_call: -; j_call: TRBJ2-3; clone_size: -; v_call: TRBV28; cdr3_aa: CASSPNRGGKDTQYF; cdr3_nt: TGTGCCAGCAGTCCTAACAGGGGCGGGAAAGATACGCAGTATTTT